This is a list of T cell receptor beta chains from one sample in a study of identical twins. A single record per CDR3 protein comes from TCRdb applying MiXCR to the 5' RACE reads. The profile shows about 1.7 million distinct CDR3 sequences, about 31% of them singletons. The sequenced sample was cord blood. These receptors all come from a newborn girl in good health. Both conserved end residues are part of each CDR3. D genes are given only for firm matches. Size is stated for part of the rows, as once, few or many counts, or as a class when the clone is expanded.

J gene: TRBJ2-1; V gene: TRBV29-1; D gene: TRBD2; clone size: few; CDR3 protein: CSVVRLAGEWTQFF; CDR3 DNA: TGCAGCGTTGTTAGGCTAGCGGGAGAATGGACGCAGTTCTTC
J gene: TRBJ2-7; V gene: TRBV28; D gene: TRBD2; clone size: NA; CDR3 protein: CAGRTGTSAYEQYF; CDR3 DNA: TGTGCCGGCAGGACCGGGACTAGCGCCTACGAGCAGTACTTC
J gene: TRBJ2-3; V gene: TRBV6-1; D gene: TRBD2; clone size: NA; CDR3 protein: CASTEDTSGRAIPFTDTQYF; CDR3 DNA: TGTGCCAGCACCGAAGATACTAGCGGGAGGGCCATCCCATTCACAGATACGCAGTATTTT
J gene: TRBJ2-7; V gene: TRBV7-9; D gene: NA; clone size: few; CDR3 protein: CASALGGAVYEQYF; CDR3 DNA: TGTGCCAGCGCCCTGGGAGGAGCAGTCTACGAGCAGTACTTC
J gene: TRBJ2-7; V gene: TRBV4-1; D gene: TRBD2; clone size: few; CDR3 protein: CASSQAGPASGSYEQYF; CDR3 DNA: TGCGCCAGCAGCCAAGCTGGGCCGGCTAGCGGGAGTTACGAGCAGTACTTC
J gene: TRBJ2-7; V gene: TRBV27; D gene: TRBD1; clone size: NA; CDR3 protein: CTSSLSGQGAWEQYF; CDR3 DNA: TGTACCAGCAGTTTATCAGGGCAGGGGGCTTGGGAGCAGTACTTC
J gene: TRBJ1-2; V gene: TRBV29-1; D gene: NA; clone size: NA; CDR3 protein: CSVARGDYGYTF; CDR3 DNA: TGCAGCGTTGCGAGGGGGGACTATGGCTACACCTTC
J gene: TRBJ2-5; V gene: TRBV5-8; D gene: TRBD1; clone size: NA; CDR3 protein: CASSSRTGRLEETQYF; CDR3 DNA: TGTGCCAGCAGCTCTAGGACAGGGAGGTTAGAAGAGACCCAGTACTTC
J gene: TRBJ2-5; V gene: TRBV6-2/TRBV6-3; D gene: TRBD2; clone size: NA; CDR3 protein: CASSYEGLAGETQYF; CDR3 DNA: TGTGCCAGCAGTTACGAGGGACTAGCGGGAGAGACCCAGTACTTC
J gene: TRBJ2-2; V gene: TRBV14; D gene: NA; clone size: NA; CDR3 protein: CASSQVPGNTGELFF; CDR3 DNA: TGTGCCAGCAGCCAAGTTCCAGGGAACACCGGGGAGCTGTTTTTT
J gene: TRBJ2-5; V gene: TRBV25-1; D gene: TRBD2; clone size: NA; CDR3 protein: CASSEFVAGVAETQYF; CDR3 DNA: TGTGCCAGCAGTGAATTTGTAGCGGGAGTAGCAGAGACCCAGTACTTC
J gene: TRBJ2-1; V gene: TRBV7-9; D gene: NA; clone size: NA; CDR3 protein: CASSLAEGAANEQFF; CDR3 DNA: TGTGCCAGCAGCTTAGCGGAAGGAGCAGCCAATGAGCAGTTCTTC
J gene: TRBJ2-1; V gene: TRBV20-1; D gene: NA; clone size: NA; CDR3 protein: CSARDRTAASYNEQFF; CDR3 DNA: TGCAGTGCTAGAGATCGGACTGCCGCCTCCTACAATGAGCAGTTCTTC
J gene: TRBJ2-2; V gene: TRBV3-1; D gene: TRBD2; clone size: NA; CDR3 protein: CASSPTSGRNGELFF; CDR3 DNA: TGTGCCAGCAGCCCTACTAGCGGGAGAAACGGGGAGCTGTTTTTT
J gene: TRBJ2-5; V gene: TRBV28; D gene: NA; clone size: few; CDR3 protein: CASSGIKETQYF; CDR3 DNA: TGTGCCAGCTCAGGAATTAAAGAGACCCAGTACTTC
J gene: TRBJ1-2; V gene: TRBV7-2; D gene: NA; clone size: many; CDR3 protein: CASSLVQAYGYTF; CDR3 DNA: TGTGCCAGCAGCTTAGTACAGGCCTATGGCTACACCTTC
J gene: TRBJ2-4; V gene: TRBV5-4; D gene: TRBD2; clone size: NA; CDR3 protein: CASSLVGGKDKNIQYF; CDR3 DNA: TGTGCCAGCAGCTTGGTGGGAGGGAAGGACAAAAACATTCAGTACTTC
J gene: TRBJ2-1; V gene: TRBV2; D gene: TRBD1; clone size: NA; CDR3 protein: CASHRGLSSYNEQFF; CDR3 DNA: TGTGCCAGCCACAGGGGGCTTAGCTCCTACAATGAGCAGTTCTTC
J gene: TRBJ2-7; V gene: TRBV7-2; D gene: NA; clone size: NA; CDR3 protein: CASSLARTRDWSYEQYF; CDR3 DNA: TGTGCCAGCAGCTTAGCGAGGACACGAGACTGGTCCTACGAGCAGTACTTC
J gene: TRBJ2-1; V gene: TRBV7-2; D gene: TRBD1; clone size: few; CDR3 protein: CASSSPQGFHNEQFF; CDR3 DNA: TGTGCCAGCAGCTCCCCACAGGGGTTCCACAATGAGCAGTTCTTC
J gene: TRBJ2-3; V gene: TRBV6-1; D gene: TRBD2; clone size: NA; CDR3 protein: CASSRRTQSGNLQGTDTQYF; CDR3 DNA: TGTGCCAGCAGTCGCCGTACGCAAAGCGGGAACCTACAAGGGACAGATACGCAGTATTTT
J gene: TRBJ1-2; V gene: TRBV20-1; D gene: TRBD1; clone size: NA; CDR3 protein: CSARGAGQGATGGYTF; CDR3 DNA: TGCAGTGCTAGGGGGGCCGGACAGGGGGCGACTGGTGGCTACACCTTC
J gene: TRBJ2-3; V gene: TRBV28; D gene: TRBD1; clone size: NA; CDR3 protein: CASRRDRGRTDTQYF; CDR3 DNA: TGTGCCAGCAGGAGGGACAGGGGGCGCACAGATACGCAGTATTTT
J gene: TRBJ2-1; V gene: TRBV4-2; D gene: TRBD2; clone size: NA; CDR3 protein: CASSPSTGGRRNEQFF; CDR3 DNA: TGTGCCAGCAGCCCAAGTACGGGGGGTCGGCGAAATGAGCAGTTCTTC
J gene: TRBJ1-1; V gene: TRBV2; D gene: NA; clone size: NA; CDR3 protein: CASRPTGAVGAEAFF; CDR3 DNA: TGTGCCAGCAGGCCCACGGGGGCGGTGGGCGCTGAAGCTTTCTTT
J gene: TRBJ1-1; V gene: TRBV10-3; D gene: NA; clone size: few; CDR3 protein: CAISESVQAEAFF; CDR3 DNA: TGTGCCATCAGTGAGTCGGTTCAGGCTGAAGCTTTCTTT
J gene: TRBJ2-7; V gene: TRBV6-5; D gene: NA; clone size: few; CDR3 protein: CASSYGGNLYEQYF; CDR3 DNA: TGTGCCAGCAGTTATGGGGGGAACCTCTACGAGCAGTACTTC
J gene: TRBJ2-3; V gene: TRBV6-5; D gene: TRBD2; clone size: NA; CDR3 protein: CASSYSGIRGRARGDTQYF; CDR3 DNA: TGTGCCAGCAGTTACTCGGGGATTCGGGGGAGGGCCAGAGGGGATACGCAGTATTTT
J gene: TRBJ1-5; V gene: TRBV20-1; D gene: NA; clone size: few; CDR3 protein: CSARDGRVPQHF; CDR3 DNA: TGCAGTGCTAGAGATGGCCGGGTCCCCCAGCATTTT
J gene: TRBJ2-7; V gene: TRBV28; D gene: NA; clone size: many; CDR3 protein: CASSFMEQYF; CDR3 DNA: TGTGCCAGCAGTTTCATGGAGCAGTACTTC
J gene: TRBJ2-3; V gene: TRBV5-1; D gene: NA; clone size: few; CDR3 protein: CASSLLRFTDTQYF; CDR3 DNA: TGCGCCAGCAGCTTGCTAAGGTTCACAGATACGCAGTATTTT
J gene: TRBJ2-1; V gene: TRBV20-1; D gene: NA; clone size: few; CDR3 protein: CRPRVHEQFF; CDR3 DNA: TGCAGGCCCCGAGTCCATGAGCAGTTCTTC
J gene: TRBJ2-4; V gene: TRBV7-2; D gene: NA; clone size: once; CDR3 protein: CASSLWAGAKNIQYF; CDR3 DNA: TGTGCCAGCAGCTTATGGGCGGGGGCCAAAAACATTCAGTACTTC
J gene: TRBJ2-7; V gene: TRBV28; D gene: NA; clone size: few; CDR3 protein: CASRPSGAYEQYF; CDR3 DNA: TGTGCCAGCAGGCCATCGGGAGCGTACGAGCAGTACTTC
J gene: TRBJ1-2; V gene: TRBV7-9; D gene: NA; clone size: NA; CDR3 protein: CSSSGEGYTF; CDR3 DNA: TGTTCCAGCAGTGGGGAGGGCTACACCTTC
J gene: TRBJ2-7; V gene: TRBV20-1; D gene: NA; clone size: NA; CDR3 protein: CSAEVRGRSYEQYF; CDR3 DNA: TGCAGTGCCGAGGTTAGGGGCAGATCCTACGAGCAGTACTTC
J gene: TRBJ2-7; V gene: TRBV6-5; D gene: NA; clone size: NA; CDR3 protein: CASSYSRQTLLEQYF; CDR3 DNA: TGTGCCAGCAGTTACTCGAGGCAGACCCTCTTGGAGCAGTACTTC
J gene: TRBJ2-7; V gene: TRBV12-3/TRBV12-4; D gene: TRBD1; clone size: NA; CDR3 protein: CAGSRDRPYEQYF; CDR3 DNA: TGTGCCGGCAGTCGGGACAGACCCTACGAGCAGTACTTC
J gene: TRBJ2-7; V gene: TRBV27; D gene: NA; clone size: NA; CDR3 protein: CASSLRVPTYEQYF; CDR3 DNA: TGTGCCAGCAGTTTAAGGGTCCCAACCTACGAGCAGTACTTC
J gene: TRBJ1-2; V gene: TRBV29-1; D gene: NA; clone size: NA; CDR3 protein: CSAGWRGGGYTF; CDR3 DNA: TGCAGCGCTGGTTGGAGGGGAGGTGGCTACACCTTC
J gene: TRBJ1-2; V gene: TRBV20-1; D gene: TRBD1; clone size: few; CDR3 protein: CSADLRGGNYGYTF; CDR3 DNA: TGCAGTGCCGACCTCAGGGGGGGTAACTATGGCTACACCTTC
J gene: TRBJ2-3; V gene: TRBV9; D gene: TRBD2; clone size: few; CDR3 protein: CASSGTSGSRDTQYF; CDR3 DNA: TGTGCCAGCAGCGGTACTAGCGGGAGCAGAGATACGCAGTATTTT
J gene: TRBJ1-5; V gene: TRBV5-1; D gene: NA; clone size: few; CDR3 protein: CASSLGPGASNQPQHF; CDR3 DNA: TGCGCCAGCAGCTTGGGGCCGGGGGCCAGCAATCAGCCCCAGCATTTT
J gene: TRBJ2-7; V gene: TRBV10-3; D gene: NA; clone size: NA; CDR3 protein: CAISGRLTPYEQYF; CDR3 DNA: TGTGCCATCAGTGGACGGCTCACCCCCTACGAGCAGTACTTC
J gene: TRBJ2-1; V gene: TRBV3-1; D gene: TRBD2; clone size: many; CDR3 protein: CASSLTSGGRNEQFF; CDR3 DNA: TGTGCCAGCAGCCTGACTAGCGGGGGGAGAAATGAGCAGTTCTTC
J gene: TRBJ1-5; V gene: TRBV20-1; D gene: NA; clone size: few; CDR3 protein: CSARGYAQGSNQPQHF; CDR3 DNA: TGCAGTGCTAGAGGGTACGCCCAGGGTAGCAATCAGCCCCAGCATTTT
J gene: TRBJ2-3; V gene: TRBV10-3; D gene: TRBD2; clone size: NA; CDR3 protein: CAISEWGTRVTDTQYF; CDR3 DNA: TGTGCCATCAGTGAGTGGGGGACTAGGGTCACAGATACGCAGTATTTT
J gene: TRBJ2-7; V gene: TRBV7-9; D gene: TRBD2; clone size: NA; CDR3 protein: CASSLEAGARVGEQYF; CDR3 DNA: TGTGCCAGCAGCTTAGAGGCGGGAGCAAGAGTCGGCGAGCAGTACTTC
J gene: TRBJ1-4; V gene: TRBV3-1; D gene: NA; clone size: NA; CDR3 protein: CASRLRTGEKLFF; CDR3 DNA: TGTGCCAGCAGGTTACGGACGGGCGAAAAACTGTTTTTT
J gene: TRBJ2-1; V gene: TRBV3-1; D gene: TRBD2; clone size: NA; CDR3 protein: CASSQESSGPISYNEQFF; CDR3 DNA: TGTGCCAGCAGCCAAGAGTCTAGCGGTCCAATCTCCTACAATGAGCAGTTCTTC